Listed below are T cell receptor beta chains from one sample, sequenced in a study of T and B cells in COVID-19 patients. Via MiXCR, TCRdb re-called the multiplex PCR reads, giving one row per CDR3 protein. The sample includes roughly 8,100 distinct CDR3 sequences, roughly 31% of them seen just once. Source material: blood. These receptors all stem from a human donor with active COVID-19. CDR3s include the opening cysteine and the closing phenylalanine or tryptophan. Each record gives: clone size, V gene, J gene, CDR3 protein. Not every row has a clone size; where given, it reads once, few, many or a size class.

>medium-sized|TRBV5-5|TRBJ1-4
CASSGTGGEKLFF
>-|TRBV6-1|TRBJ1-2
CASSKRTDDYGYTF
>medium-sized|TRBV6-1|TRBJ2-7
CASSELLGEQYF
>medium-sized|TRBV18|TRBJ1-4
CASSLAGTAGEKLFF
>-|TRBV19|TRBJ2-6
CASSISGANVLTF
>medium-sized|TRBV19|TRBJ1-2
CASSTRQGLYGYTF
>-|TRBV5-5|TRBJ1-5
CASSLDPYSNQPQHF
>medium-sized|TRBV19|TRBJ1-5
CASSARTGNPYSNQPQHF
>-|TRBV5-1|TRBJ2-1
CASSLGGLSYNEQFF
>-|TRBV6-6|TRBJ2-1
CASSYRLTGTSGGDEQFF
>-|TRBV6-5|TRBJ2-5
CASSDGGETQYF
>medium-sized|TRBV5-6|TRBJ2-3
CASKLGLFTGDTQYF
>once|TRBV19|TRBJ2-5
CASSIYGTGQETQYF
>-|TRBV5-6|TRBJ2-5
CASSFASGGTQYF
>few|TRBV6-6|TRBJ1-2
CASSTWTYGYTF
>few|TRBV5-5|TRBJ2-5
CASSSIRGGLKETQYF
>-|TRBV7-9|TRBJ2-3
CASSNPLAKTDTQYF
>once|TRBV12-3/TRBV12-4|TRBJ1-1
CASHTLWGGSASFF
>-|TRBV18|TRBJ1-2
CASSPDRVSYGYTF
>-|TRBV5-6|TRBJ2-1
CASRGLAGAYNEQFF
>few|TRBV6-2/TRBV6-3|TRBJ2-1
CASSYSTGFGNEQFF
>few|TRBV12-3/TRBV12-4|TRBJ1-3
CASTLPFGNTIYF
>-|TRBV5-6|TRBJ2-3
CASSLGLAGGPADTQYF
>few|TRBV10-3|TRBJ2-5
CAISAGQGETQYF
>-|TRBV6-5|TRBJ2-3
CATARPGTDTQYF
>-|TRBV13|TRBJ1-2
CASSQEGAGRYGYTF
>-|TRBV6-2/TRBV6-3|TRBJ1-5
CASSSDRVKGNQPQHF
>-|TRBV4-3|TRBJ2-7
CASSQDRGGPYEQYF
>-|TRBV12-3/TRBV12-4|TRBJ2-5
CASSLDSEVETQYF
>-|TRBV15|TRBJ2-3
CATRGPSTDTQYF
>few|TRBV12-3/TRBV12-4|TRBJ1-1
CASSLVQEAFF
>few|TRBV6-1|TRBJ2-3
CASRAEGRGTDTQYF
>-|TRBV20-1|TRBJ1-5
CSARLGQGLHSQPQHF
>medium-sized|TRBV6-4|TRBJ2-2
CASSDWGNTGELFF
>-|TRBV12-3/TRBV12-4|TRBJ2-3
CASSERGYRVRGTDTQYF
>-|TRBV7-2|TRBJ1-2
CASSSTGDYGYTF
>few|TRBV7-9|TRBJ1-6
CASSLVNSPLHF
>-|TRBV6-1|TRBJ2-7
CASSGWQVSYEQYF
>medium-sized|TRBV15|TRBJ1-2
CATSLGQVQSYGYTF
>medium-sized|TRBV6-5|TRBJ2-2
CASSTGSTGELFF
>-|TRBV19|TRBJ1-1
CASSIGEARQGEAFF
>-|TRBV20-1|TRBJ2-2
CSASVGLAGAPNTGELFF
>medium-sized|TRBV19|TRBJ1-2
CASSIRGSYYGYTF
>-|TRBV12-3/TRBV12-4|TRBJ2-1
CASSLREDAYNEQFF
>once|TRBV7-9|TRBJ1-6
CASSLAGTFPPLHF
>few|TRBV7-2|TRBJ2-7
CASSPAGGGLYEQYF